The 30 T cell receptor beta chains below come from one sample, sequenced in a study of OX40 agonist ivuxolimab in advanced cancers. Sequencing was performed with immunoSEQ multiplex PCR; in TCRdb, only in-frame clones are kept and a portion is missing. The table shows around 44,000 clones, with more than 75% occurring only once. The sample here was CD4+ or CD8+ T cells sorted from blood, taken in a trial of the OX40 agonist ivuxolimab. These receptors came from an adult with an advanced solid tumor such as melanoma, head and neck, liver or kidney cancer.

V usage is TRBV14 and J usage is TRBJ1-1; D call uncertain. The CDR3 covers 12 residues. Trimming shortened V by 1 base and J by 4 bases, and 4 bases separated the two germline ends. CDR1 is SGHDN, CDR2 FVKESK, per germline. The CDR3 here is CASSQGGTEAFF. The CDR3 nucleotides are TGTGCCAGCAGCCAAGGGGGCACTGAAGCTTTCTTT.

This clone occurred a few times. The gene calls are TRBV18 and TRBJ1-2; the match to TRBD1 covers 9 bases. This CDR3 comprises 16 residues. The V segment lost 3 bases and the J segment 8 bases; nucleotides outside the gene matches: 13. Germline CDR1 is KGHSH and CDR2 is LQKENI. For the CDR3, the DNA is TGTGCCAGCTCACCCCCCGGGACAGGGAGCGTAGGAGGCTACACCTTC. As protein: CASSPPGTGSVGGYTF.

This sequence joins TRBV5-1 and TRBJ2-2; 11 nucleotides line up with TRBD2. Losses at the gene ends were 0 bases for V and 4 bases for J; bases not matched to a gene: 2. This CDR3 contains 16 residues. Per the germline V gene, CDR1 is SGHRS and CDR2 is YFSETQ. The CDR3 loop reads CASSLETSGGTGELFF. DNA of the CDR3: TGCGCCAGCAGCTTGGAAACTAGCGGGGGCACCGGGGAGCTGTTTTTT.

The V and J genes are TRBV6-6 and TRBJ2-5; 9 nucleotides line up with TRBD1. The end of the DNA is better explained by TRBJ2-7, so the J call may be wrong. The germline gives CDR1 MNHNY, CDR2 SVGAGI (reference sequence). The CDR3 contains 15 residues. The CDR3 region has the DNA TGTGCCAGCAGTTACTTCGACAGGGGGAACTACGAGCAGTACTTC. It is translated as CASSYFDRGNYEQYF.

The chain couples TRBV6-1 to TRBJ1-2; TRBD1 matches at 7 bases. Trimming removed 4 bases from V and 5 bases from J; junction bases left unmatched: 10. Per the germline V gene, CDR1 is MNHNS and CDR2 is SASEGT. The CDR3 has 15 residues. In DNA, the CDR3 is TGTGCCAGCAGTGCAGGACAGGTGGCCTTTTATGGCTACACCTTC. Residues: CASSAGQVAFYGYTF.

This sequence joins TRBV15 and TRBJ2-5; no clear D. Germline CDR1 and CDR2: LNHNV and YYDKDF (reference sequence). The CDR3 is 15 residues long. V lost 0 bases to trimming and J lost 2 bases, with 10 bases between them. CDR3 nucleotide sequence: TGTGCCACCAGCAGAGATATTGGGCCACAAGAGACCCAGTACTTC. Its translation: CATSRDIGPQETQYF.

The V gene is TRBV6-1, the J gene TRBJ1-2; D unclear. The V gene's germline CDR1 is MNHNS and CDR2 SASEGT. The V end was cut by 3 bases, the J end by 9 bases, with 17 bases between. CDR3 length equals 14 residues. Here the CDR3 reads CASSEDGSYYSYTF. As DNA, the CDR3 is TGTGCCAGCAGTGAGGACGGTTCCTATTATAGCTACACCTTC.

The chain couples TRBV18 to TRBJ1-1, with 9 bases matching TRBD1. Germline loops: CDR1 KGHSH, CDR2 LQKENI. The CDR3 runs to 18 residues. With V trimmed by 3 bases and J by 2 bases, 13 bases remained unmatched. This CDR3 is CASSPIGGWGQGNTEAFF. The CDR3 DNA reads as TGTGCCAGCTCACCGATAGGAGGCTGGGGACAGGGTAACACTGAAGCTTTCTTT. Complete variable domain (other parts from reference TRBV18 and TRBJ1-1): NAGVMQNPRHLVRRRGQEARLRCSPMKGHSHVYWYRQLPEEGLKFMVYLQKENIIDESGMPKERFSAEFPKEGPSILRIQQVVRGDSAAYFCASSPIGGWGQGNTEAFFGQGTRLTVV.

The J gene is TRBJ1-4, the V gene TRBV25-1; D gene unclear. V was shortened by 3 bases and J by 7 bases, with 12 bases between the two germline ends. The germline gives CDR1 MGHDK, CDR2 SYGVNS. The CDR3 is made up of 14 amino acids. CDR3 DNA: TGTGCCAGCAGTGATGGCCTAACGAGTGAAAAACTGTTTTTT. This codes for CASSDGLTSEKLFF.

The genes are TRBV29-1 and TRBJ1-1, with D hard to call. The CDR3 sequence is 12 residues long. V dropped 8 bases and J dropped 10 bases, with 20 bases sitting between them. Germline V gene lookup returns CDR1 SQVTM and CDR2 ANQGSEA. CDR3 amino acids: CSSNALTSGAFF. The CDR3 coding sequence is TGCAGCTCCAACGCCCTTACATCTGGAGCTTTCTTT.

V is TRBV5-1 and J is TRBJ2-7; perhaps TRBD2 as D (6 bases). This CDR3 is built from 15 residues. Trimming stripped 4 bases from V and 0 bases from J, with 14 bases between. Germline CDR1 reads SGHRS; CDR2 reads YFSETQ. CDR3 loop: CASSMGLQISYEQYF. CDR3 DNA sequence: TGCGCCAGCAGCATGGGACTTCAGATCTCCTACGAGCAGTACTTC.

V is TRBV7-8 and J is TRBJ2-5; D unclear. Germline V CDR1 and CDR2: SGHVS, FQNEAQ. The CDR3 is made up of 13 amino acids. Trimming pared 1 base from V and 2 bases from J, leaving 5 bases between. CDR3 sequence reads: CASSLVAQETQYF. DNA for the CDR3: TGTGCCAGCAGCTTAGTTGCGCAAGAGACCCAGTACTTC.

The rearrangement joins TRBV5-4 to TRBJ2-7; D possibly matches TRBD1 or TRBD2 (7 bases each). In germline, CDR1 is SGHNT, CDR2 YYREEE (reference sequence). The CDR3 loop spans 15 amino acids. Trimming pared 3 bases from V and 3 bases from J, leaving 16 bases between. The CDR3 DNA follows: TGTGCCAGCAGCTCGGCGGGGGCAGGGGGCTACGAGCAGTACTTC. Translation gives CASSSAGAGGYEQYF.

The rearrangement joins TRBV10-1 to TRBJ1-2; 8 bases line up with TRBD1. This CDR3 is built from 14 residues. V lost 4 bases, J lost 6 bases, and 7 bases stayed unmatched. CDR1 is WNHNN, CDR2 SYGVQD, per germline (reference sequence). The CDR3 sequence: CASSAGQGGNGYTF. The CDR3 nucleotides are TGCGCCAGCAGTGCCGGACAGGGAGGAAATGGCTACACCTTC.

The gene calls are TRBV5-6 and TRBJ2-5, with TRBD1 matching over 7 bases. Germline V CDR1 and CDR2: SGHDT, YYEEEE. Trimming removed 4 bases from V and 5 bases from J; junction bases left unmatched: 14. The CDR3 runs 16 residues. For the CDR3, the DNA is TGTGCCAGCAGCAGACCCCTGACAGGGATCCATGAGACCCAGTACTTC. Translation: CASSRPLTGIHETQYF. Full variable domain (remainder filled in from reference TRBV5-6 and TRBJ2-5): DAGVTQSPTHLIKTRGQQVTLRCSPKSGHDTVSWYQQALGQGPQFIFQYYEEEERQRGNFPDRFSGHQFPNYSSELNVNALLLGDSALYLCASSRPLTGIHETQYFGPGTRLLVL.

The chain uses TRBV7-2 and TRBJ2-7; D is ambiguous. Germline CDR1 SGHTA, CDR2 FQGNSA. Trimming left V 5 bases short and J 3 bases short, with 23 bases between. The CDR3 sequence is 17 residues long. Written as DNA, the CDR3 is TGTGCCAGCAGCCCCAGCCCCTGGAGAAGTAGAGGCTACGAGCAGTACTTC. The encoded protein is CASSPSPWRSRGYEQYF. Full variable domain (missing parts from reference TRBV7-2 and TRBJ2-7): GAGVSQSPSNKVTEKGKDVELRCDPISGHTALYWYRQSLGQGLEFLIYFQGNSAPDKSGLPSDRFSAERTGGSVSTLTIQRTQQEDSAVYLCASSPSPWRSRGYEQYFGPGTRLTVT.

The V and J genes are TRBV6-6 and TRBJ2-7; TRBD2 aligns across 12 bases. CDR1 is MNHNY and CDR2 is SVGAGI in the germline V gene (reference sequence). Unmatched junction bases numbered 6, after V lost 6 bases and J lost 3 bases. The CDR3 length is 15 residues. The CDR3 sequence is CASRLTSGGLYEQYF. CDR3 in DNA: TGTGCCAGCAGACTAACTAGCGGGGGGCTCTACGAGCAGTACTTC.

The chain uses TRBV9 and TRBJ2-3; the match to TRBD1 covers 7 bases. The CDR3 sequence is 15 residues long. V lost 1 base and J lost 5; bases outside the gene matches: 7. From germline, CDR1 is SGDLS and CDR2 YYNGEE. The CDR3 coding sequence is TGTGCCAGCAGCGTATTTGCAGGGGGAAAAGATACGCAGTATTTT. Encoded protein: CASSVFAGGKDTQYF.

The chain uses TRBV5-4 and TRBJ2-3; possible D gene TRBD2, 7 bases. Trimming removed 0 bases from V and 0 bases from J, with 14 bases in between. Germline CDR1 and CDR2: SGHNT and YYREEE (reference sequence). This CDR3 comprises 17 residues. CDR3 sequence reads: CASSLGGASGSTDTQYF. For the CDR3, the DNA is TGTGCCAGCAGCTTGGGGGGGGCTAGCGGTAGCACAGATACGCAGTATTTT.

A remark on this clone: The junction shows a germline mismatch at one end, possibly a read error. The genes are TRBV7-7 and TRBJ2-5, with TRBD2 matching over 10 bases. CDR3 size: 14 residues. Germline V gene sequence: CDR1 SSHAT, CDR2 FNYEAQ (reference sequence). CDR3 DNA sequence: TGTGCTAGCAGCCAGCGGGGGGGGGAAGAGACCCAGTACTTC. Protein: CASSQRGGEETQYF.

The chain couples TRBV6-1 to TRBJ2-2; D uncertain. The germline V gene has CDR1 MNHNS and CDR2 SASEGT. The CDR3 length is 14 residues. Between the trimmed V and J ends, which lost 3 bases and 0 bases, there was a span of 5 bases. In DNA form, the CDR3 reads TGTGCCAGCAGTGATCGGACGAACACCGGGGAGCTGTTTTTT. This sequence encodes CASSDRTNTGELFF.

This chain's CDR3 is CASRGTVDSAQHF. The CDR3 DNA sequence: TGTGCCAGTAGAGGGACAGTCGACTCAGCCCAGCATTTT. This sequence joins TRBV19 and TRBJ1-5, with 7 bases that match TRBD1. V lost 6 bases and J lost 11; bases outside the gene matches: 10. CDR1 and CDR2 from the germline V gene are LNHDA and SQIVND (reference sequence). The CDR3 extends over 13 amino acids.

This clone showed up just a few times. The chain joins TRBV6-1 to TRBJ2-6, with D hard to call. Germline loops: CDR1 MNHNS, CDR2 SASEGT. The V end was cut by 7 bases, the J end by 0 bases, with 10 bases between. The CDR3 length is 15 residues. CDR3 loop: CASIGRVSGANVLTF. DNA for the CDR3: TGTGCCAGCATAGGCAGAGTCTCTGGGGCCAACGTCCTGACTTTC.

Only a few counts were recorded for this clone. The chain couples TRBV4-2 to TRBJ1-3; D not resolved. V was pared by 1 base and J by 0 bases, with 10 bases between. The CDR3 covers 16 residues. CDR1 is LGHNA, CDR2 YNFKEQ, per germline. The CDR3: CASSQAVTGSGNTIYF. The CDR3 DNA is TGTGCCAGCAGCCAAGCCGTGACGGGCTCTGGAAACACCATATATTTT.

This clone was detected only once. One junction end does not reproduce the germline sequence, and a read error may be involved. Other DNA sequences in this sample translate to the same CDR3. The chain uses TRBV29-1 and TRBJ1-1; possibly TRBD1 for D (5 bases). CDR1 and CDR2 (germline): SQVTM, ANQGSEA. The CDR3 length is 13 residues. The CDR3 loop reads CSADWGIWPEAFF. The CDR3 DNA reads TGCAGCGCAGACTGGGGGATTTGGCCTGAAGCCTTCTTT.

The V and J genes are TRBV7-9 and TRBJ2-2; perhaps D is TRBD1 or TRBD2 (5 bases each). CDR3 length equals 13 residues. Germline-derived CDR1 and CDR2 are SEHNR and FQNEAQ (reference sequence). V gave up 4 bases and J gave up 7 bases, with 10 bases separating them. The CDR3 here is CASSSGLNGELFF. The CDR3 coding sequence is TGTGCCAGCAGCTCGGGGCTGAACGGGGAGCTGTTTTTT.

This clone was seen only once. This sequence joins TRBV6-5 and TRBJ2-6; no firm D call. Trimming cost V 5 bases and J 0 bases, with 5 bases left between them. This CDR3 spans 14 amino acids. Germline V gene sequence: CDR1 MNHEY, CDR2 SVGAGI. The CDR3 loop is CASSKSSGANVLTF. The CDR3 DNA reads TGTGCCAGCAGTAAGAGCTCTGGGGCCAACGTCCTGACTTTC.

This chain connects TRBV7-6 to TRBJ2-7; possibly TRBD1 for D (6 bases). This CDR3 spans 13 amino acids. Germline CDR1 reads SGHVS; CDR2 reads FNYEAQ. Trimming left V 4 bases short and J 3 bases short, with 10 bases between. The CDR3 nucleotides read TGTGCCAGCAGCTCCAGGGGTCACTACGAGCAGTACTTC. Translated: CASSSRGHYEQYF.

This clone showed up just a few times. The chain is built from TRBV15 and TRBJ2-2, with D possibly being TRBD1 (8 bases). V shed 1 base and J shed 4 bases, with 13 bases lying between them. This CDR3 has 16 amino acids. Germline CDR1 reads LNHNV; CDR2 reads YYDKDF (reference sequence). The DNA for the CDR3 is TGTGCCACCAGCAGAGGGACAGGGAGGGTCACCGGGGAGCTGTTTTTT. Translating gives CATSRGTGRVTGELFF.

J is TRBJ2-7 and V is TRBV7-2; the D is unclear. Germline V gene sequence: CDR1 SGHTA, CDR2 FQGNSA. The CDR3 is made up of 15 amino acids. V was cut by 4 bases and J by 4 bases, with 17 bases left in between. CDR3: CASSSGSGSVYEQYF. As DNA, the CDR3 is TGTGCCAGCAGCTCCGGTTCGGGTTCGGTGTACGAGCAGTACTTC.